This T cell receptor beta chain was obtained from a study of blood T cells in healthy people across ages. Study results and limitations: TCR beta diversity, measured per million T cells, fell in a roughly linear way with age. For the donors, CMV status was unknown and possibly confounded expanded clonotype changes.

This CDR3 is 15 amino acids long. V was trimmed by 3 bases and J by 1 base, leaving 11 bases between them. Germline CDR1 reads MNHEY; CDR2 reads SMNVEV (reference sequence). Only a few counts were recorded for this clonotype. Its antigen is still unknown. With each sample, at least 5 micrograms of total RNA were extracted. Primers used in a second PCR of about 6 to 11 cycles were a sample-barcoded 5' primer and a J-beta primer mix. TCRdb reanalysed the 5' RACE reads using MiXCR and keeps one entry per CDR3 protein. Of about 510,000 distinct CDR3 sequences in the sample, about 29% were seen once. The same data also contributed to another study, on T cells of mothers and their children. That paper adds: Thymic selection, a shaping force on TCR recombination output, acts similarly in related and unrelated pairs.

V gene TRBV27 combines with J gene TRBJ2-3; the D gene is possibly TRBD2 (6 bases). Sequenced input: blood. This sequence originates from a boy aged 2-9 years in good health. CDR3 loop: CASSFGQRGTDTQYF. As DNA, the CDR3 is TGTGCCAGCAGTTTTGGTCAGCGGGGCACAGATACGCAGTATTTT.